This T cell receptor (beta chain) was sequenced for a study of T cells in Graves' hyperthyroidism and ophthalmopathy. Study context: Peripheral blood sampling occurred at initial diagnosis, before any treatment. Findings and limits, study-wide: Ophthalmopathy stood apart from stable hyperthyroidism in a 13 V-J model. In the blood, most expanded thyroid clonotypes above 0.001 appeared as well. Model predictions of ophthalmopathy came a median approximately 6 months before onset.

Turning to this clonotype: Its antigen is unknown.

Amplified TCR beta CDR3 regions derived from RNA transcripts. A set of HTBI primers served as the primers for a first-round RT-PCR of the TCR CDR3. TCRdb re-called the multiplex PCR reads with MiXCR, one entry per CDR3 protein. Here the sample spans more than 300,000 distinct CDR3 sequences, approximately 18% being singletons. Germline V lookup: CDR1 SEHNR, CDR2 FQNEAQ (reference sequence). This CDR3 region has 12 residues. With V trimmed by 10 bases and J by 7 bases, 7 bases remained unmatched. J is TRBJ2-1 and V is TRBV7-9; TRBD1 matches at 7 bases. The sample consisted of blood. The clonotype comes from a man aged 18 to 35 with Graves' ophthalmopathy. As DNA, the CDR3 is TGTGCCATCCTGGACAGGACGAATGAGCAGTTCTTC. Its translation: CAILDRTNEQFF. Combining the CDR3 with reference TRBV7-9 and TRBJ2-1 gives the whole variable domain DTGVSQNPRHKITKRGQNVTFRCDPISEHNRLYWYRQTLGQGPEFLTYFQNEAQLEKSRLLSDRFSAERPKGSFSTLEIQRTEQGDSAMYLCAILDRTNEQFFGPGTRLTVL.